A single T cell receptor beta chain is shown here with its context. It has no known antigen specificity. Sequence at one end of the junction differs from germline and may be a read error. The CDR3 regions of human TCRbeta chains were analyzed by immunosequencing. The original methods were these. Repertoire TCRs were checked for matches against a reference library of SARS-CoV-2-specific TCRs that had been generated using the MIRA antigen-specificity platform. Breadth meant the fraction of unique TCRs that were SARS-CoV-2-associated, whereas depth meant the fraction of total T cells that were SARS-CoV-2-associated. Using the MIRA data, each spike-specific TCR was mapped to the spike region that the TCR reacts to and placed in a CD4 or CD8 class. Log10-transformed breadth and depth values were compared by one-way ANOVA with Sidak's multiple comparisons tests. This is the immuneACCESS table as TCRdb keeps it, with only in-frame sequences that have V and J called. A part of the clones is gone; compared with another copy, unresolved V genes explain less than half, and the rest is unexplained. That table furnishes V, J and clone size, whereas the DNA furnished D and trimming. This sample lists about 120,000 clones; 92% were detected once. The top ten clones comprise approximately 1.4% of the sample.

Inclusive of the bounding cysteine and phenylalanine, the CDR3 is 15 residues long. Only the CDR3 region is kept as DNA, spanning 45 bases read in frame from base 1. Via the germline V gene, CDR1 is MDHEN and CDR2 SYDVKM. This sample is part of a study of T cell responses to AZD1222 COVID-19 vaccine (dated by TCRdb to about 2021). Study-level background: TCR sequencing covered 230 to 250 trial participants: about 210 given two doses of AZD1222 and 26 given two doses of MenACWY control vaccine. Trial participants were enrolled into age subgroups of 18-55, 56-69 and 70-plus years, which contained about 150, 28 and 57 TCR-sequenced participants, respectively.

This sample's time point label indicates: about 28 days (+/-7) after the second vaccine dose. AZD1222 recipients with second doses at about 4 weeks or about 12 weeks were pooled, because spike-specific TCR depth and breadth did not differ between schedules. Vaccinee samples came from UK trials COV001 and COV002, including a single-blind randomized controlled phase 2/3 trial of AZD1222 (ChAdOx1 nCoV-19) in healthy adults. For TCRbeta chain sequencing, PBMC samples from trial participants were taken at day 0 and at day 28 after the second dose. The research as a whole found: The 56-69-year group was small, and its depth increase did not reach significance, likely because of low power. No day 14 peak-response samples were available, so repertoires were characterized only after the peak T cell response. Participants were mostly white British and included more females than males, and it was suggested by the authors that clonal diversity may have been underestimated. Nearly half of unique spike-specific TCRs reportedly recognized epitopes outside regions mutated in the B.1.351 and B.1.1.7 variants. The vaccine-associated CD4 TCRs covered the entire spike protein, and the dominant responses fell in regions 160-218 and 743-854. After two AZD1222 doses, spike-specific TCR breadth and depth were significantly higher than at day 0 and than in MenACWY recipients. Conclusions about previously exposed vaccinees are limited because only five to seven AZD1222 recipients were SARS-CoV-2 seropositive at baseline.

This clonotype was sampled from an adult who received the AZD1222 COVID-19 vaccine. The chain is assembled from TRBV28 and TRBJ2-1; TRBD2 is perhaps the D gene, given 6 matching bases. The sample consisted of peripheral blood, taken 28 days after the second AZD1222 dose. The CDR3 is CASTLGTDSLNQQFF. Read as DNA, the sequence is TGTGCCAGCACCCTAGGGACTGATTCCCTCAATCAGCAGTTCTTC. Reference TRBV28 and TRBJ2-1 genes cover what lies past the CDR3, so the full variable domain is DVKVTQSSRYLVKRTGEKVFLECVQDMDHENMFWYRQDPGLGLRLIYFSYDVKMKEKGDIPEGYSVSREKKERFSLILESASTNQTSMYLCASTLGTDSLNQQFFGPGTRLTVL.